The 28 T cell receptor beta chains below were found in one sample sequenced in a study of blood T cells in healthy people across ages. The use of a sample-barcoded 5' primer and a J-beta primer mix characterized a second PCR of about 6 to 12 cycles. TCRdb reprocessed the 5' RACE reads with MiXCR, giving one entry per CDR3 protein. Here the sample spans fewer than 2 million distinct CDR3 sequences, around 40% being singletons. Sequencing was performed on blood. These receptors all stem from a human donor in good health.

This clonotype turned up a few times. V and J are TRBV7-3 and TRBJ2-2; D might be TRBD1 (6 bases). CDR1 and CDR2 (germline): SGHTA, FQGTGA. The germline V and J ends were trimmed by 7 bases and 5 bases, with 17 bases remaining between them. There are 15 residues in the CDR3. The CDR3 coding sequence is TGTGCCAGCACCCTGGGGGCAGGTGGGACCGGGGAGCTGTTTTTT. It specifies CASTLGAGGTGELFF.

Only a few counts were recorded for this clonotype. V is TRBV10-3 and J is TRBJ2-3, with 8 bases identical to TRBD2. The germline CDR1 and CDR2 sequences are ENHRY and SYGVKD. V lost 4 bases to trimming and J lost 0 bases; unmatched junction nucleotides: 3. The CDR3 is made up of 15 amino acids. Here the CDR3 reads CAISVRGGSTDTQYF. CDR3 DNA sequence: TGTGCCATCAGTGTTCGGGGGGGGAGCACAGATACGCAGTATTTT.

Comment on this clonotype: A much larger clone lies a single base off, so this may be a read error. The V and J genes are TRBV20-1 and TRBJ2-7, with 9 bases fitting TRBD1. With 5 bases clipped from V and 7 bases from J, the junction kept 3 bases outside the gene matches. Germline V gives CDR1 DFQATT, CDR2 SNEGSKA (reference sequence). The CDR3 contains 11 residues. CDR3 amino acids: CSAGQGWEQYF. Written as DNA, the CDR3 is TGCAGTGCTGGACAGGGGTGGGAGCAGTACTTC.

V is TRBV6-2 or TRBV6-3 and J is TRBJ1-5; D unclear. Trimming pared 8 bases from V and 3 bases from J, leaving 11 bases between. Germline CDR1 MNHEY, CDR2 SVGEGT. CDR3 length: 13 amino acids. The CDR3 sequence is CASEMSYNQPQHF. For the CDR3, the DNA is TGTGCCAGCGAAATGAGTTACAATCAGCCCCAGCATTTT.

This clonotype was seen a few times. The V and J genes are TRBV12-3 or TRBV12-4 and TRBJ2-3, with TRBD2 matching 11 bases. With V trimmed by 6 bases and J by 0 bases, 5 bases remained unmatched. CDR3 length equals 16 residues. The CDR3 region is CASSSRLAGSTDTQYF. The CDR3 bases are TGTGCCAGCAGCTCCAGACTAGCGGGGAGCACAGATACGCAGTATTTT.

The chain links TRBV29-1 to TRBJ1-2, with D possibly TRBD1 on 5 matching bases. Germline CDR1 reads SQVTM; CDR2 reads ANQGSEA. This CDR3 spans 14 amino acids. The V gene lost 3 bases and the J gene lost 0 bases, with 11 bases spanning the gap. The CDR3 loop is CSVEIEGPNYGYTF. The CDR3 bases are TGCAGCGTTGAGATAGAGGGGCCTAACTATGGCTACACCTTC.

This clonotype was found a few times. V usage is TRBV4-2 and J usage is TRBJ1-2; 7 bases line up with TRBD1. The ends lost 2 bases at V and 2 bases at J; junction bases unmatched: 5. This CDR3 has 15 residues. The germline CDR1 and CDR2 sequences are LGHNA and YNFKEQ. CDR3 region: CASSQPGTDNYGYTF. The DNA of the CDR3 is TGTGCCAGCAGCCAACCCGGGACAGACAACTATGGCTACACCTTC.

The chain has TRBV15 and TRBJ1-1; D is uncertain. The CDR3 contains 12 residues. Trimming stripped 0 bases from V and 10 bases from J, with 9 bases between. The germline gives CDR1 LNHNV, CDR2 YYDKDF (reference sequence). The CDR3 bases are TGTGCCACCAGCAGAGATAATCAGGCAGCTTTCTTT. Amino acids: CATSRDNQAAFF.

The V call is TRBV30, the J call TRBJ1-1; a weak D match, TRBD1 (6 bases). Trimming removed 1 base from V and 9 bases from J, with 15 bases in between. CDR3 length equals 13 residues. Germline V CDR1 and CDR2: GTSNPN, SVGIG (reference sequence). The CDR3 sequence is CAWSGPTGIKAFF. DNA of the CDR3: TGTGCCTGGAGTGGACCAACAGGGATTAAAGCTTTCTTT.

This clonotype was recorded once. V usage is TRBV7-2 and J usage is TRBJ2-3, with TRBD2 matching over 7 bases. Germline V gene data show CDR1 as SGHTA and CDR2 as FQGNSA. The trim removed 5 bases at V and 2 bases at J, leaving 7 bases unmatched. The CDR3 spans 15 residues. CDR3 amino acids: CASSPGLGLTDTQYF. The CDR3 nucleotides are TGTGCCAGCAGCCCTGGACTAGGTCTCACAGATACGCAGTATTTT.

This chain joins TRBV5-1 and TRBJ1-2; possible D gene TRBD1, 6 bases. There are 15 residues in the CDR3. V was clipped by 0 bases and J by 4 bases, with 13 bases between them. CDR1 and CDR2 (germline): SGHRS, YFSETQ. The CDR3 DNA follows: TGCGCCAGCAGCTTGGAGGCGGAGGGGGGCTATGGCTACACCTTC. Translating it yields CASSLEAEGGYGYTF. The complete variable domain, with remaining parts taken from reference TRBV5-1 and TRBJ1-2, reads KAGVTQTPRYLIKTRGQQVTLSCSPISGHRSVSWYQQTPGQGLQFLFEYFSETQRNKGNFPGRFSGRQFSNSRSEMNVSTLELGDSALYLCASSLEAEGGYGYTFGSGTRLTVV.

This clonotype has just a few counts. This chain connects TRBV9 to TRBJ2-5; 7 nucleotides line up with TRBD1. V shed 3 bases and J 3 bases; nucleotides not matched to a gene: 5. CDR1 is SGDLS and CDR2 is YYNGEE in the germline V gene. The CDR3 runs 14 residues. CDR3 bases: TGTGCCAGCAGCGAGAGACAGGGAAAAGAGACCCAGTACTTC. Translated: CASSERQGKETQYF. Drawing the rest from reference TRBV9 and TRBJ2-5, the complete variable domain is DSGVTQTPKHLITATGQRVTLRCSPRSGDLSVYWYQQSLDQGLQFLIQYYNGEERAKGNILERFSAQQFPDLHSELNLSSLELGDSALYFCASSERQGKETQYFGPGTRLLVL.

V gene TRBV10-3 combines with J gene TRBJ1-2; D might be TRBD1 (6 bases). The germline CDR1 and CDR2 sequences are ENHRY and SYGVKD. This CDR3 comprises 16 residues. V lost 0 bases and J lost 5, with 16 bases in between. CDR3 amino acids: CAISESQGNYGYGYTF. DNA for the CDR3: TGTGCCATCAGTGAGTCTCAGGGGAATTATGGATATGGCTACACCTTC.

This clonotype occurred a few times. The gene calls are TRBV20-1 and TRBJ2-7, with 9 bases identical to TRBD2. The germline CDR1 and CDR2 sequences are DFQATT and SNEGSKA (reference sequence). Unmatched junction bases numbered 10, after V lost 0 bases and J lost 7 bases. The CDR3 is 15 residues long. Here the CDR3 reads CSARDGSGGSREQYF. The CDR3 nucleotides read TGCAGTGCTAGAGATGGTAGCGGGGGCTCACGTGAGCAGTACTTC.

J is TRBJ2-2 and V is TRBV12-3 or TRBV12-4; D remains ambiguous. The CDR3 loop spans 14 amino acids. Trimming cost V 3 bases and J 0 bases, with 5 bases left between them. DNA of the CDR3: TGTGCCAGCAGTTTTCCAGCGAACACCGGGGAGCTGTTTTTT. This codes for CASSFPANTGELFF.

The chain couples TRBV20-1 to TRBJ2-1, with TRBD2 matching over 11 bases. This CDR3 is 16 amino acids long. CDR1 is DFQATT, CDR2 SNEGSKA, per germline (reference sequence). V trimming: 1 base; J trimming: 0 bases; junction bases outside the gene matches: 2. The CDR3 region has the DNA TGCAGTGCTAGAGTGGGGACTAGCGGCTCCTACAATGAGCAGTTCTTC. It codes for CSARVGTSGSYNEQFF.

In its sample, this clonotype was seen a few times. The chain recombines TRBV6-2 or TRBV6-3 with TRBJ1-5; TRBD1 agrees at 9 bases. Germline lookup yields CDR1 MNHEY and CDR2 SVGEGT. The trim removed 8 bases at V and 2 bases at J, leaving 10 bases unmatched. The CDR3 contains 16 residues. The CDR3 sequence: CASRQTGGRGNQPQHF. Written as DNA, the CDR3 is TGTGCCAGCCGACAGACAGGGGGACGAGGCAATCAGCCCCAGCATTTT.

This sequence joins TRBV7-3 and TRBJ2-1; possibly TRBD1 for D (8 bases). The V end was cut by 5 bases, the J end by 9 bases, with 17 bases between. The CDR3 loop spans 14 amino acids. Germline V gene data show CDR1 as SGHTA and CDR2 as FQGTGA. The CDR3 loop is CASSRITGGAEQFF. DNA of the CDR3: TGTGCCAGCAGCCGTATAACAGGGGGGGCTGAGCAGTTCTTC.

The chain recombines TRBV29-1 with TRBJ1-1; D gene unclear. Per the germline V gene, CDR1 is SQVTM and CDR2 is ANQGSEA. Trimming left V 1 base short and J 1 base short, with 13 bases between. CDR3 length: 15 residues. The CDR3 loop reads CSVEVGLPGNTEAFF. DNA for the CDR3: TGCAGCGTTGAAGTAGGGTTGCCCGGGAACACTGAAGCTTTCTTT. The variable domain in full, completed from reference TRBV29-1 and TRBJ1-1, reads SAVISQKPSRDICQRGTSLTIQCQVDSQVTMMFWYRQQPGQSLTLIATANQGSEATYESGFVIDKFPISRPNLTFSTLTVSNMSPEDSSIYLCSVEVGLPGNTEAFFGQGTRLTVV.

The rearrangement links TRBV5-6 to TRBJ2-1, with D possibly matching TRBD1 (6 bases). V dropped 0 bases and J dropped 8 bases, with 21 bases sitting between them. The CDR3 is 17 amino acids. Germline CDR1 reads SGHDT; CDR2 reads YYEEEE. The CDR3 DNA follows: TGTGCCAGCAGCTTGGTTCGTTCAGGGGATCTAGGCGATGAGCAGTTCTTC. It is translated as CASSLVRSGDLGDEQFF.

This clonotype occurred a few times. The V call is TRBV4-2, the J call TRBJ1-2, with D possibly being TRBD1 (6 bases). The CDR3 length is 15 residues. V was clipped by 3 bases and J by 6 bases, with 17 bases between them. Germline-derived CDR1 and CDR2 are LGHNA and YNFKEQ. The CDR3 sequence is CASSHGPRTEDGYTF. DNA of the CDR3: TGTGCCAGCAGCCACGGCCCGAGGACAGAGGATGGCTACACCTTC.

This chain joins TRBV5-1 and TRBJ2-3; D is unclear. The CDR3 consists of 15 residues. Germline V CDR1 and CDR2: SGHRS, YFSETQ. Trimming pared 2 bases from V and 8 bases from J, leaving 18 bases between. CDR3 region: CASSFSPGISSTQYF. The CDR3 DNA reads as TGCGCCAGCAGCTTTAGTCCAGGAATATCTTCTACGCAGTATTTT. Together with reference TRBV5-1 and TRBJ2-3, the CDR3 gives the full variable domain: KAGVTQTPRYLIKTRGQQVTLSCSPISGHRSVSWYQQTPGQGLQFLFEYFSETQRNKGNFPGRFSGRQFSNSRSEMNVSTLELGDSALYLCASSFSPGISSTQYFGPGTRLTVL.

This clonotype was detected only a few times. The J gene is TRBJ2-3, the V gene TRBV15; D is unresolved. Germline V gene lookup returns CDR1 LNHNV and CDR2 YYDKDF (reference sequence). The CDR3 runs to 15 residues. V lost 0 bases, J lost 4 bases, and 11 bases lay in between. For the CDR3, the DNA is TGTGCCACCAGCAGAGATTTAGGTCGGGCAGATACGCAGTATTTT. It codes for CATSRDLGRADTQYF.

In its sample, this clonotype was seen a few times. The rearrangement joins TRBV3-1 to TRBJ1-5; D call uncertain. V lost 4 bases and J lost 2, with 9 bases in between. The CDR3 is 14 residues long. From germline, CDR1 is LGHDT and CDR2 YNNKEL (reference sequence). CDR3 nucleotide sequence: TGTGCCAGCAGCCGGAACGGGGGCAATCAGCCCCAGCATTTT. Translated, it gives CASSRNGGNQPQHF.

The rearrangement uses TRBV28 and TRBJ1-2, with D perhaps matching TRBD1 (5 bases). Deletions cut 4 bases from V and 6 bases from J, with 15 bases between. The germline CDR1 and CDR2 sequences are MDHEN and SYDVKM. This CDR3 contains 14 residues. The CDR3 protein is CASSWTRGIDGYTF. Here the CDR3 DNA reads TGTGCCAGCAGTTGGACCCGGGGGATCGATGGCTACACCTTC.

This clonotype was counted only a few times. V is TRBV29-1 and J is TRBJ2-7, with 9 nucleotides matching TRBD2. Germline V lookup: CDR1 SQVTM, CDR2 ANQGSEA. The CDR3 loop spans 16 amino acids. With 0 bases clipped from V and 3 bases from J, the junction kept 9 bases outside the gene matches. The CDR3 spells CSVEDGGVAGDYEQYF. DNA of the CDR3: TGCAGCGTTGAAGACGGTGGGGTAGCGGGGGACTACGAGCAGTACTTC.

This clonotype was detected many times. This chain connects TRBV27 to TRBJ2-7; TRBD1 might be the D (5 bases). The CDR3 length is 14 residues. Germline assignment: CDR1 MNHEY and CDR2 SMNVEV (reference sequence). Trimming took off 2 bases at V and 5 bases at J, with 13 bases between the two ends. CDR3: CASSLRGNINEQYF. For the CDR3, the DNA is TGTGCCAGCAGTTTAAGGGGAAATATTAACGAGCAGTACTTC.

The chain recombines TRBV28 with TRBJ2-1; no clear D gene. CDR1 MDHEN and CDR2 SYDVKM come from the germline V gene. This CDR3 region has 12 residues. Between the trimmed V and J ends, which lost 3 bases and 10 bases, there was a span of 10 bases. In DNA, the CDR3 is TGTGCCAGCAGTTTGAGGCTCTACGAGCAGTTCTTC. Encoded protein: CASSLRLYEQFF. The variable domain in full, completed from reference TRBV28 and TRBJ2-1, reads DVKVTQSSRYLVKRTGEKVFLECVQDMDHENMFWYRQDPGLGLRLIYFSYDVKMKEKGDIPEGYSVSREKKERFSLILESASTNQTSMYLCASSLRLYEQFFGPGTRLTVL.